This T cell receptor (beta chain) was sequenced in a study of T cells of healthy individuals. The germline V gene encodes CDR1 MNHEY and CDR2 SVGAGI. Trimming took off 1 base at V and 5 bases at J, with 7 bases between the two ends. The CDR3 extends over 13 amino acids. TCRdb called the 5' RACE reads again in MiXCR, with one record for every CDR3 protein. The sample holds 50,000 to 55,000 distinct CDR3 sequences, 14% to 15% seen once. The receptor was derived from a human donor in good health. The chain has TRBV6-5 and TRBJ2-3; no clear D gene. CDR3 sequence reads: CASSYLGGDTQYF. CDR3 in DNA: TGTGCCAGCAGTTACTTGGGCGGAGATACGCAGTATTTT.